The clone carrying this TCR beta chain has just a few counts. The sample is drawn from a study of blood T cell repertoires in COVID-19. As for the study in general: Acute-phase and convalescent COVID-19 samples originated in the United States, Italy and Spain. Sources were T cells, B-cell-depleted T cells, or PBMCs; the material itself was cDNA or gDNA.

Trimming at V came to 6 bases and at J to 4 bases, leaving 9 bases not matched to a gene. Germline V lookup: CDR1 KGHSH, CDR2 LQKENI. The CDR3 contains 15 residues. In the source study's methods: Reference gene primer amplification yielded estimated nucleated cell counts. Sequenced by immunoSEQ multiplex PCR; TCRdb stores in-frame clones only, minus some. The DNA gave D and trimming, while V, J and clone size come from that table. The sample lists 300,000 to 450,000 clones; more than 75% were seen once. Sequencing was carried out using peripheral blood. The chain couples TRBV18 to TRBJ2-5; 9 bases line up with TRBD1. The TCR was taken from a human donor with acute or convalescent COVID-19. The donor label of this sample is uncertain. As DNA, the CDR3 is TGTGCCAGCTCCCCAGGACAGGGGTTGGTAGAGACCCAGTACTTC. This sequence encodes CASSPGQGLVETQYF.